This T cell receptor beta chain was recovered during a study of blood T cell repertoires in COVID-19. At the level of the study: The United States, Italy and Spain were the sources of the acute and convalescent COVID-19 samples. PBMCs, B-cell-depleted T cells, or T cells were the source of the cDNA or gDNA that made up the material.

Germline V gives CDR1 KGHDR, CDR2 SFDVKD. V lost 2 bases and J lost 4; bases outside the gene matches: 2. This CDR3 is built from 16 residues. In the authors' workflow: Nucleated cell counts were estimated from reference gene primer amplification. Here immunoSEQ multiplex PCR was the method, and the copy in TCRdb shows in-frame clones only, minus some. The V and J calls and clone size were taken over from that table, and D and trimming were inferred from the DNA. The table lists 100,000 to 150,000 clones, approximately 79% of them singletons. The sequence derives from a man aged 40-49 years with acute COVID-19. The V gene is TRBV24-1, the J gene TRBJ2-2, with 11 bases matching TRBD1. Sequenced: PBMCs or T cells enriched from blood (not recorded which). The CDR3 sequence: CATSDSGTGGTGELFF. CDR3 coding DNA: TGTGCCACCAGTGATTCCGGGACAGGGGGCACCGGGGAGCTGTTTTTT.